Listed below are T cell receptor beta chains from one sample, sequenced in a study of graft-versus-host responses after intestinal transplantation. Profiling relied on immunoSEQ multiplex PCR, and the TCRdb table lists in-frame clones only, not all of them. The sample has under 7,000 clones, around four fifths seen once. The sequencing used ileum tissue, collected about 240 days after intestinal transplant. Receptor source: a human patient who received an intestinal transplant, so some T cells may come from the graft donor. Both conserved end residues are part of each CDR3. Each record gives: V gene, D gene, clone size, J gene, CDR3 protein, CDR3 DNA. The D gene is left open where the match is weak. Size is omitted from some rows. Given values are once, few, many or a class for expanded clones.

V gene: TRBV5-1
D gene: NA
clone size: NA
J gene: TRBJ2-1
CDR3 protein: CASSLEQPNNEQFF
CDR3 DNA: TGCGCCAGCAGCTTAGAACAGCCAAACAATGAGCAGTTCTTC

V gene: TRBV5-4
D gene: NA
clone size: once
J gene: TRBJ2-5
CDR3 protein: CASSGPPLGAQETQYF
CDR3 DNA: TGTGCCAGCAGCGGGCCTCCACTAGGAGCCCAAGAGACCCAGTACTTC

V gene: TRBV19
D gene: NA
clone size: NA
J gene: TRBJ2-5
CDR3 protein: CASSQGGPETQYF
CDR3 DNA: TGTGCCAGTAGTCAGGGGGGGCCCGAGACCCAGTACTTC

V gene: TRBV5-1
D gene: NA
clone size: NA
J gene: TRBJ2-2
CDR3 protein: CASSLRETGTGELFF
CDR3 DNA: TGCGCCAGCAGCTTGCGGGAGACTGGGACCGGGGAGCTGTTTTTT

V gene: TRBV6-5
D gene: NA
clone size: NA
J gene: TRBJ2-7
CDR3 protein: CASSRFGQTSEQYF
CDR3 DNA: TGTGCCAGCAGTCGATTCGGACAAACCTCCGAGCAGTACTTC

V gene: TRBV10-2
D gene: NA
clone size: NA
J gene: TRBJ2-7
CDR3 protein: CASSVHTNSYEQYF
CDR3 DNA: TGCGCCAGCAGTGTGCATACAAACTCCTACGAGCAGTACTTC

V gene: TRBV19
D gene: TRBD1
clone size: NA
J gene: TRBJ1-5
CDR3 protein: CASSTRLGGADSNQPQHF
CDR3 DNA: TGTGCCAGTAGTACCCGATTAGGGGGCGCGGATAGCAATCAGCCCCAGCATTTT

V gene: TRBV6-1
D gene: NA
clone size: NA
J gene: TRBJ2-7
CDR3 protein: CASGQGTRSYEQYF
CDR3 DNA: TGTGCAAGCGGGCAGGGGACAAGGTCCTACGAGCAGTACTTC

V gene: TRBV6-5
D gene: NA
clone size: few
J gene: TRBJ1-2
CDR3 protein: CASSYGTEYYGGYTF
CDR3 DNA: TGTGCCAGCAGTTACGGGACGGAATACTATGGAGGCTACACCTTC

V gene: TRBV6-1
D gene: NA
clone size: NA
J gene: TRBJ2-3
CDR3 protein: CASSDLARTDTQYF
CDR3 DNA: TGTGCCAGCAGTGATCTAGCAAGAACAGATACGCAGTATTTT

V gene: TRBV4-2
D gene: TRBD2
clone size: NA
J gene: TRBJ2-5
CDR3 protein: CASSQHGGAETQYF
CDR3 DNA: TGTGCCAGCAGCCAACACGGGGGGGCCGAGACCCAGTACTTC

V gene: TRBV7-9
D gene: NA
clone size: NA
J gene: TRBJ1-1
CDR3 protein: CASSPKTEAFF
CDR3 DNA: TGTGCCAGCAGCCCAAAAACTGAAGCTTTCTTT

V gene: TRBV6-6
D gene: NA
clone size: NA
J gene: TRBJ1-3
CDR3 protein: CASSRKINSGNTIYF
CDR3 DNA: TGTGCCAGCAGTCGCAAGATAAATTCTGGAAACACCATATATTTT

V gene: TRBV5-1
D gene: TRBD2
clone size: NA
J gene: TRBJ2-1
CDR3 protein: CASSSRGDGHFF
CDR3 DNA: TGCGCCAGCAGCTCTCGGGGGGACGGGCATTTCTTC

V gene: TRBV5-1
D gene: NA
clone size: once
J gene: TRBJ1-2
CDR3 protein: CASSLVEPSYGYTF
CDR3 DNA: TGCGCCAGCAGCTTGGTCGAGCCATCCTATGGCTACACCTTC

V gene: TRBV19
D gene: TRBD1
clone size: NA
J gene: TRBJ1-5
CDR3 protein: CASSIGQGGNQPQHF
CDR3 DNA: TGTGCCAGTAGTATAGGACAGGGGGGCAATCAGCCCCAGCATTTT

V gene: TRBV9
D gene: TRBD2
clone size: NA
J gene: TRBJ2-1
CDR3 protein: CASSLAGGLDEQFF
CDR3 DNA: TGTGCCAGCAGCCTGGCGGGGGGTCTCGATGAGCAGTTCTTC

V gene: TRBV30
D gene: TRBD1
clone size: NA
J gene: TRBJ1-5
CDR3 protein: CAWSVQGTSNQPQHF
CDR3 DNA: TGTGCCTGGAGTGTACAGGGGACTAGCAATCAGCCCCAGCATTTT

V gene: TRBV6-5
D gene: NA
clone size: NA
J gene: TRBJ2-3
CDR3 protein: CASSSGTSGGTQYF
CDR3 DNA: TGTGCCAGCAGTTCGGGGACGTCGGGCGGTACGCAGTATTTT

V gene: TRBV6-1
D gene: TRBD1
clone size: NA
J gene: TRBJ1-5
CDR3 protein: CASSGDTGGTIPQHF
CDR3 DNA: TGTGCCAGCAGTGGCGATACAGGGGGCACTATACCCCAGCATTTT

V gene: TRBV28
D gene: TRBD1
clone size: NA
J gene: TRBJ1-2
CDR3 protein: CASRAESGTGYGYTF
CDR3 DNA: TGTGCCAGCAGAGCCGAATCCGGGACAGGTTATGGCTACACCTTC

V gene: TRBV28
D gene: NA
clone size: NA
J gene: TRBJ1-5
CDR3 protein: CASITEHGTHQPQHF
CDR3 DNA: TGTGCCAGCATCACGGAACACGGGACCCATCAGCCCCAGCATTTT

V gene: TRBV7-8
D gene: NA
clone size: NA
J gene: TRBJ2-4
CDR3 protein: CASSLAVAGALAKNIQYF
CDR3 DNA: TGTGCCAGCAGCTTAGCGGTGGCGGGGGCCCTAGCCAAAAACATTCAGTACTTC

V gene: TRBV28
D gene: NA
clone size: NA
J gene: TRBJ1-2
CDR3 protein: CASSPIGAGYTF
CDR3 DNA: TGTGCCAGCAGCCCGATTGGTGCTGGCTACACCTTC

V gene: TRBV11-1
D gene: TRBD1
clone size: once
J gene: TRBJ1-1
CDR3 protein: CASRDRQGAEAFF
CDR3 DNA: TGTGCCAGCAGGGACAGACAGGGCGCTGAAGCTTTCTTT

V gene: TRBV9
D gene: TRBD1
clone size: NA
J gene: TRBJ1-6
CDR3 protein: CASSVPGQNSPLHF
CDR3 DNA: TGTGCCAGCAGCGTCCCGGGACAGAATTCACCCCTCCACTTT

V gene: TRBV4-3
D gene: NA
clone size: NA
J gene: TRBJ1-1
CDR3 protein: CASSHNNRAFEAFF
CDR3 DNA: TGCGCCAGCAGCCACAACAACAGGGCTTTTGAAGCTTTCTTT

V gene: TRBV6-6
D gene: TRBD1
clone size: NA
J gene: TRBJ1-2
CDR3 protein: CASSYLGQGVNYGYTF
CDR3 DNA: TGTGCCAGCAGTTACCTCGGACAGGGGGTTAACTATGGCTACACCTTC

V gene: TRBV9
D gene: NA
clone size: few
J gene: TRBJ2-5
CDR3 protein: CASSSQETQYF
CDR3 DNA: TGTGCCAGCAGCTCTCAAGAGACCCAGTACTTC

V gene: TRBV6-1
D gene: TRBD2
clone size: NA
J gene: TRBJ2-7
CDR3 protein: CASIDREGYEQYF
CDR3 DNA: TGTGCCAGCATAGACCGGGAGGGCTACGAGCAGTACTTC

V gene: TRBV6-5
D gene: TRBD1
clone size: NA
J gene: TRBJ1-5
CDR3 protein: CASRGQGYNQPQHF
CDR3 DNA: TGTGCCAGCAGAGGACAGGGATACAATCAGCCCCAGCATTTT

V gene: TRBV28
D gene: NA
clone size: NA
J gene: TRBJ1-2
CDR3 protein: CARSLLGGERGYTF
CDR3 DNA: TGTGCCCGCAGTTTATTAGGGGGGGAGAGGGGCTACACCTTC

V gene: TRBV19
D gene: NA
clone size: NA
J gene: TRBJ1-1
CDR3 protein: CASSDWTEAFF
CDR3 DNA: TGTGCCAGTAGCGACTGGACTGAAGCTTTCTTT